This TCR beta chain originates from a study of blood T cell repertoires in COVID-19. Study as a whole: Sites in the United States, Italy and Spain provided acute and convalescent COVID-19 samples. The cDNA or gDNA used as material had been derived from T cells, B-cell-depleted T cells, or PBMCs.

Source study methods: Amplified reference gene primers provided the basis for estimating nucleated cell counts. Repertoires were generated with immunoSEQ multiplex PCR, while TCRdb's copy carries only in-frame clones and drops some. That table supplies the V and J calls and clone size; D and trimming were determined from the DNA. This sample has almost 80,000 clones, with 90% found just once. This CDR3 has 15 amino acids. V was shortened by 5 bases and J by 5 bases, with 16 bases between the two germline ends. Germline loops: CDR1 SGHTA, CDR2 FQGTGA. The sample consisted of peripheral blood. V and J are TRBV7-3 and TRBJ2-1, with D possibly TRBD2 on 6 matching bases. The sequence came from a woman of 80 years or more with acute or convalescent COVID-19. The CDR3 DNA follows: TGTGCCAGCAGCCCAACGGGACTCTCGAACAATGAGCAGTTCTTC. Its protein product is CASSPTGLSNNEQFF.